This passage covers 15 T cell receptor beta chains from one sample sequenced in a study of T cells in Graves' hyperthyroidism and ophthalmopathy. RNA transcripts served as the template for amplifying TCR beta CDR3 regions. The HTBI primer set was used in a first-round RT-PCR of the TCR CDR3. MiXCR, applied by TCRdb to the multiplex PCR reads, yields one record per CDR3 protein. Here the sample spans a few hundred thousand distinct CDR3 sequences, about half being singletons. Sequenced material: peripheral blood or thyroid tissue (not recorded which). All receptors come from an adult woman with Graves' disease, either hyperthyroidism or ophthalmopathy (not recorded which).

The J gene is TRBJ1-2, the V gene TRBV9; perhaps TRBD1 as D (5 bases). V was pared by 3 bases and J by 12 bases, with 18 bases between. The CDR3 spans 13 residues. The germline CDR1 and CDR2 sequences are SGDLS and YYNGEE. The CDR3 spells CASSEGTGSGNTF. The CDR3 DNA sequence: TGTGCCAGCAGCGAGGGGACGGGTTCTGGAAACACCTTC.

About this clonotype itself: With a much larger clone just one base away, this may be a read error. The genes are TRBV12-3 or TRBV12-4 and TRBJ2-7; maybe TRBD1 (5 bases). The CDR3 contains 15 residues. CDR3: CASSYRAQVINEQHF. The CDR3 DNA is TGTGCCAGCAGTTACCGGGCACAGGTTATCAACGAGCAGCACTTC.

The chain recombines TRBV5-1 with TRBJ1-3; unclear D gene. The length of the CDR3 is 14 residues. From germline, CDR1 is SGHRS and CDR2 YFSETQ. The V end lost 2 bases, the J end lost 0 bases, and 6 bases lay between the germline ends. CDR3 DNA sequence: TGCGCCAGCAGCTTAGGAATCTCTGGAAACACCATATATTTT. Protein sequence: CASSLGISGNTIYF.

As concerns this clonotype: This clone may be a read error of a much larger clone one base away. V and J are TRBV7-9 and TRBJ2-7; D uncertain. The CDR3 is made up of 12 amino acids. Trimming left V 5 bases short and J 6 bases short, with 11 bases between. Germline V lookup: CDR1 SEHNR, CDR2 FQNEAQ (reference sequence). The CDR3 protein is CASSPRRLEQYF. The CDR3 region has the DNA TGTGCCAGCAGCCCCAGACGCCTCGAGCAGTACTTC. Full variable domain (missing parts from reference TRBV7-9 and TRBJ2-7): DTGVSQNPRHKITKRGQNVTFRCDPISEHNRLYWYRQTLGQGPEFLTYFQNEAQLEKSRLLSDRFSAERPKGSFSTLEIQRTEQGDSAMYLCASSPRRLEQYFGPGTRLTVT.

CDR3 sequence (DNA): TGCAGCGTTGAAGCGGGGACAGGGGGCACCGGGGAGCTGTTTTTT. It yields the protein CSVEAGTGGTGELFF. The chain has TRBV29-1 and TRBJ2-2, with 11 nucleotides matching TRBD1. The CDR3 has 15 amino acids. Trimming removed 1 base from V and 4 bases from J; junction bases left unmatched: 2. Germline-derived CDR1 and CDR2 are SQVTM and ANQGSEA.

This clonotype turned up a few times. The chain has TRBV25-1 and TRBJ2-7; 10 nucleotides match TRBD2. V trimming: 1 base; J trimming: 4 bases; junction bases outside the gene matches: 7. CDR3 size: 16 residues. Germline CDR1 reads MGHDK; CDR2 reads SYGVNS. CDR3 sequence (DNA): TGTGCCAGCAGTGAATCCGGGGCTAGCGGGAGTTACGAGCAGTACTTC. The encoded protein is CASSESGASGSYEQYF.

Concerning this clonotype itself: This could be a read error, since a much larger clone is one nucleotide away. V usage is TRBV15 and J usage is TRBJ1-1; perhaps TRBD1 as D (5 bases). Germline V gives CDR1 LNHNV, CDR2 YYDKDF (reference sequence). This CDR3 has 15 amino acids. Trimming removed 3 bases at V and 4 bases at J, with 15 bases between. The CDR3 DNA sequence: TGTGCCACCAGCAGGGGGGGTGGAATGAGCACTGAAGCTTTCTTT. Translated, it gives CATSRGGGMSTEAFF.

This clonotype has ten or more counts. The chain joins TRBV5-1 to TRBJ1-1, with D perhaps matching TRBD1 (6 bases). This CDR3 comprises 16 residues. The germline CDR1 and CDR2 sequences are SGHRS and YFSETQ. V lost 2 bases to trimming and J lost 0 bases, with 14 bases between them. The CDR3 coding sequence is TGCGCCAGCAGCTTAACGGACAGCAAAATGAACACTGAAGCTTTCTTT. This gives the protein CASSLTDSKMNTEAFF.

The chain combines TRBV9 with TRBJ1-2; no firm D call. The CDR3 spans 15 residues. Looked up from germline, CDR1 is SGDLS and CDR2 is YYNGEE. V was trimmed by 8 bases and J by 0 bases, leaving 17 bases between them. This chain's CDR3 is CASSSAGSTNYGYTF. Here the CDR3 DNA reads TGTGCCAGTTCCTCAGCCGGGAGTACTAACTATGGCTACACCTTC.

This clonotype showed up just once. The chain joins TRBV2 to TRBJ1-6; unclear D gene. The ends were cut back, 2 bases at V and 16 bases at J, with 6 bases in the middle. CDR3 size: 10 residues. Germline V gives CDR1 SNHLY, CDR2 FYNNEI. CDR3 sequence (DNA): TGTGCCAGCAGTGAAATTGCTCTCCACTTT. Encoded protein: CASSEIALHF. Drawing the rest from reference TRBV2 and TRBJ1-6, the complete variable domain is EPEVTQTPSHQVTQMGQEVILRCVPISNHLYFYWYRQILGQKVEFLVSFYNNEISEKSEIFDDQFSVERPDGSNFTLKIRSTKLEDSAMYFCASSEIALHFGNGTRLTVT.

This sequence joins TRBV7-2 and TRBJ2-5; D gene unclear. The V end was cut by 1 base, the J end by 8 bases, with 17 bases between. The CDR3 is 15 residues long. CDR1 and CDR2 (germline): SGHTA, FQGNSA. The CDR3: CASSLVPVYGYTQYF. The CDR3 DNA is TGTGCCAGCAGCTTAGTACCCGTCTATGGCTACACCCAGTACTTC.

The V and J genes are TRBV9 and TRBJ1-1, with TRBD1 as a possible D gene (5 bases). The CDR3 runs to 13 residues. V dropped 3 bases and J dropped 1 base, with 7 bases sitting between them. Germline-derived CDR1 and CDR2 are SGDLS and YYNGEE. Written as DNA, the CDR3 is TGTGCCAGCAGCGCCGGACAGAACACTGAAGCTTTCTTT. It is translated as CASSAGQNTEAFF.

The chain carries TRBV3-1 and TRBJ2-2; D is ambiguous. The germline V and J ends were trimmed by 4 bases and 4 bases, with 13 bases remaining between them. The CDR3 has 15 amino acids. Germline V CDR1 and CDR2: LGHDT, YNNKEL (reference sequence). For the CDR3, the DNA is TGTGCCAGCAGCCGCGACGCTCGGCGCACCGGGGAGCTGTTTTTT. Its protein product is CASSRDARRTGELFF.

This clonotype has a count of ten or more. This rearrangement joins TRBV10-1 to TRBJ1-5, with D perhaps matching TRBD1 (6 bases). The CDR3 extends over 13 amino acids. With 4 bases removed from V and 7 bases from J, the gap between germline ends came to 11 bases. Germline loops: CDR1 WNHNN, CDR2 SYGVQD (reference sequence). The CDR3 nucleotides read TGCGCCAGCAGTGTGGGGGGCTGGCAGCCCCAGCATTTT. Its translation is CASSVGGWQPQHF.

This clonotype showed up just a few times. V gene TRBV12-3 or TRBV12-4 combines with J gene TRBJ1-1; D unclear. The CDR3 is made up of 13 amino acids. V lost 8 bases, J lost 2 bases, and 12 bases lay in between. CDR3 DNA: TGTGCCAGCGTTCGTAGAGCCAACACTGAAGCTTTCTTT. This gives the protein CASVRRANTEAFF.